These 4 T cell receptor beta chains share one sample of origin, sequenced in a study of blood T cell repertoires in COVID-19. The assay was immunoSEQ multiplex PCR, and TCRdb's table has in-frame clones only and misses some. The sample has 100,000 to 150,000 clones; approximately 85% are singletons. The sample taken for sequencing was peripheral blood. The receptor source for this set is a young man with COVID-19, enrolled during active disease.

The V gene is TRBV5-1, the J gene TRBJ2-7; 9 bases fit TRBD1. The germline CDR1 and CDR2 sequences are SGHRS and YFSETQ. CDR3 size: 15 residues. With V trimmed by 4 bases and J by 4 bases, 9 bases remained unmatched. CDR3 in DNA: TGCGCCAGCAGCCGCGACAGGGGGGAAACATACGAGCAGTACTTC. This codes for CASSRDRGETYEQYF.

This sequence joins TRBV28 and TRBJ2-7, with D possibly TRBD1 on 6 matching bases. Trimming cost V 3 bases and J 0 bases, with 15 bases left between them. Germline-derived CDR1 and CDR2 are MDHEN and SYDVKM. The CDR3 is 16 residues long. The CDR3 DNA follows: TGTGCCAGCAGTTTTATCAGGGGACAAGCCTCCTACGAGCAGTACTTC. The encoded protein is CASSFIRGQASYEQYF.

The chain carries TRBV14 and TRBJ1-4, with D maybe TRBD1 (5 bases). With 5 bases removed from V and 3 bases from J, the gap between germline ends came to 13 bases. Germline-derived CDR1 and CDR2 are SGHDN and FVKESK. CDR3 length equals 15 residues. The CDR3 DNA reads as TGTGCCAGCAGCGGAGGGACGGTGGCTAATGAAAAACTGTTTTTT. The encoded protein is CASSGGTVANEKLFF.

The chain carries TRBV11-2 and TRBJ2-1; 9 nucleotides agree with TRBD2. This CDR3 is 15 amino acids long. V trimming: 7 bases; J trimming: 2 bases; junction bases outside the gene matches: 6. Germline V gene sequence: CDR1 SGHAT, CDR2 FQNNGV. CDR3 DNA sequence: TGTGCCAGCAAGGACTTAGCGGGGGCCTACAATGAGCAGTTCTTC. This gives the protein CASKDLAGAYNEQFF. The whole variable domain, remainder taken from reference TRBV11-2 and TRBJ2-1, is EAGVAQSPRYKIIEKRQSVAFWCNPISGHATLYWYQQILGQGPKLLIQFQNNGVVDDSQLPKDRFSAERLKGVDSTLKIQPAKLEDSAVYLCASKDLAGAYNEQFFGPGTRLTVL.